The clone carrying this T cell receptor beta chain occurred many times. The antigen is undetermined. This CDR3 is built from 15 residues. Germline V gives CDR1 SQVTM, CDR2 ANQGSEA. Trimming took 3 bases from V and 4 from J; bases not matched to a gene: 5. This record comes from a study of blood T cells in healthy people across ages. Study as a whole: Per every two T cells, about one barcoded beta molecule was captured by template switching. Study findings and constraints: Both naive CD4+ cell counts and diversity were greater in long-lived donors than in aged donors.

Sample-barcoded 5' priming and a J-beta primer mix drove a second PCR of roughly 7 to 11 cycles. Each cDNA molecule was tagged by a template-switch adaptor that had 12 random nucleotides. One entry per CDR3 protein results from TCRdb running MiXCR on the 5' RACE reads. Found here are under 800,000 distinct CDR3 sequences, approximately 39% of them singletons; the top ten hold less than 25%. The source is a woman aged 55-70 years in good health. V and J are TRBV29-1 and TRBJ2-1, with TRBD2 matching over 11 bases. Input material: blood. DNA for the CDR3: TGCAGCGTTGATTTTAGCGGGGGGGCGTACAATGAGCAGTTCTTC. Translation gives CSVDFSGGAYNEQFF.